The rows below give T cell receptor beta chains drawn from one sample of a study of blood T cell repertoires in COVID-19. Here immunoSEQ multiplex PCR was the method, and the copy in TCRdb shows in-frame clones only, minus some. The sample holds 150,000 to 200,000 clones; over 80% are singletons and the top ten take 5.2%. Sequenced material: peripheral blood. These receptors all stem from a woman aged 25 to 39 with acute or convalescent COVID-19. Each CDR3 is given with its conserved first and last residue. The order of the fields is J gene, V gene, D gene, CDR3 protein. A D gene is named only where the DNA matches it firmly.

TRBJ2-1,TRBV3-1/TRBV3-2,.,CASSQSSTGQQFF
TRBJ2-5,TRBV27,TRBD2,CASSFFLAGQETQYF
TRBJ1-1,TRBV20-1,.,CSVGQTPVAFF
TRBJ2-7,TRBV7-9,.,CASSLDNIPEQYF
TRBJ2-7,TRBV21-1,.,CASSKEGGEQYF
TRBJ2-1,TRBV9,TRBD1,CASSSAGTGVNEQFF
TRBJ2-2,TRBV7-7,TRBD1,CASSSGTGGNTGELFF
TRBJ1-3,TRBV28,TRBD1,CASSGTHRDRAYSGNTIYF
TRBJ2-3,TRBV14,TRBD2,CASSQGSYPGLAEGTQYF
TRBJ1-2,TRBV5-1,.,CASSLLPGENYGYTF
TRBJ1-2,TRBV2,.,CASNSNYGYTF
TRBJ2-2,TRBV15,TRBD2,CATSRDLPSGKAGELFF
TRBJ1-1,TRBV27,TRBD1,CASSLSGQGRNTEAFF
TRBJ2-7,TRBV7-2,TRBD1,CASSLVTGQGAYEQYF
TRBJ2-7,TRBV29-1,TRBD1,CSVEGKDRTAYEQYF
TRBJ1-5,TRBV7-6,.,CASSTEARGSNQPQHF
TRBJ1-3,TRBV30,.,CAWSTGSPGNTIYF
TRBJ1-1,TRBV19,.,CASIPTGLNTEAFF
TRBJ2-6,TRBV5-1,TRBD1,CASRRPGQGWAVLTF
TRBJ1-1,TRBV7-8,.,CASSLAAVAEAFF
TRBJ2-1,TRBV28,.,CASSLAAGVYNEQFF
TRBJ2-2,TRBV6-4,.,CASSDEGETGELFF
TRBJ1-5,TRBV6-6,.,CASSYPEEPQHF
TRBJ1-2,TRBV7-2,.,CASSSTGYGYTF
TRBJ1-2,TRBV6-2/TRBV6-3,.,CASSTRESNYGYTF
TRBJ2-1,TRBV13,TRBD2,CASSHSGGEQFF
TRBJ1-6,TRBV30,.,CAWSVLKGGRSPLHF
TRBJ1-1,TRBV6-1,.,CASSDRLGQGRLGEAFF
TRBJ2-1,TRBV9,TRBD2,CASSVSSGSMYNEQFF
TRBJ1-5,TRBV7-8,.,CASSLLTGQPQHF
TRBJ2-2,TRBV14,.,CASSQVAGANTGELFF
TRBJ2-5,TRBV3-1/TRBV3-2,.,CASSHVRGFETQYF
TRBJ2-5,TRBV27,TRBD2,CASSFNLAGIQETQYF
TRBJ1-1,TRBV10-3,.,CACARGLNTEAFF
TRBJ2-2,TRBV7-2,TRBD2,CASSIAGTGTGELFF
TRBJ1-1,TRBV30,.,CACLQGNTEAFF
TRBJ2-6,TRBV27,.,CASRRRLGQLQSGANVLTF
TRBJ2-1,TRBV7-9,TRBD2,CASSLGASGGYNEQFF
TRBJ1-2,TRBV6-5,TRBD1,CASSYLGTGPYGYTF
TRBJ1-2,TRBV28,.,CASRQRGGGYGYTF
TRBJ2-1,TRBV3-1/TRBV3-2,.,CASSPMIAAGATEQFF
TRBJ2-3,TRBV6-5,.,CASSYVGTPTDTQYF
TRBJ1-5,TRBV28,.,CASSLGVSNQPQHF
TRBJ2-1,TRBV28,TRBD2,CAAGGSSYNEQFF
TRBJ2-3,TRBV3-1/TRBV3-2,.,CASSQGRGTDTQYF
TRBJ1-1,TRBV27,TRBD1,CASRRSGTGFVNTEAFF
TRBJ1-1,TRBV5-1,.,CASYERNTEAFF
TRBJ1-4,TRBV30,TRBD1,CAWSPRDRQGRKLFF
TRBJ2-1,TRBV7-6,TRBD2,CASSTLSSGRGGWEQFF
TRBJ1-4,TRBV27,TRBD1,CASSLYGTGFSTNEKLFF